The clone carrying this TCR beta chain was counted ten times or more. Described time point: after trial treatment. Treatment indicated: LDRT plus nivolumab, ipilimumab, low-dose cyclophosphamide and aspirin (RACIN trial). The donors, trial participants, received nivolumab, ipilimumab, aspirin, low-dose cyclophosphamide and low-dose radiotherapy. These data belong to a study of low-dose radiotherapy and immunotherapy resistance in tumors. In the study overall: A total of 6.5 Gy was given to Cohort 1 as 0.5 Gy per fraction every 2 weeks. Treatment of Cohort 2 consisted of 1 Gy per fraction every two weeks, amounting to 13 Gy over 26 weeks.

Alpha- and beta-chain coverage of first-strand cDNA came from TRAV- and TRBV-specific primers. TCR amplification used approximately 19 PCR cycles, a constant-region primer and a V-primer adapter. TCRdb reprocessed the reads via MiXCR and lists one record per CDR3 protein. The sample includes 45,000 or so distinct CDR3 sequences, less than 30% of them seen just once. The specimen comprised PBMCs, sampled after low-dose radiotherapy plus immunotherapy. The sequence was obtained from a male donor with prostate cancer.

CDR3 nucleotides: TGCGCCAGCAGCCCCGGGACACAGGGAAACACCATATATTTT. It translates to CASSPGTQGNTIYF. V is TRBV5-1 and J is TRBJ1-3, with a weak D call TRBD1 (6 bases). CDR3 length: 14 amino acids. The germline V and J ends were trimmed by 4 bases and 4 bases, with 12 bases remaining between them. Germline assignment: CDR1 SGHRS and CDR2 YFSETQ.